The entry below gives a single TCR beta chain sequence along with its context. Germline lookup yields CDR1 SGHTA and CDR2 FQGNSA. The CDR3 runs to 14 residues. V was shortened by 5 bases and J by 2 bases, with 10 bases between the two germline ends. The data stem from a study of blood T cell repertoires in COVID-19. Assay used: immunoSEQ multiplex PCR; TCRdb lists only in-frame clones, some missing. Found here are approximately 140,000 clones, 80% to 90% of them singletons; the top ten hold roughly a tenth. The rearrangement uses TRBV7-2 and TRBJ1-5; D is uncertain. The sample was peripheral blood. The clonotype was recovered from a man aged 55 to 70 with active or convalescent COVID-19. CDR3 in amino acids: CASSPGLGNQPQHF. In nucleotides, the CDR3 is TGTGCCAGCAGCCCAGGTTTGGGCAATCAGCCCCAGCATTTT.